The 18 T cell receptor beta chains listed next were all sequenced from one sample in a study of identical twins. From the 5' RACE reads, TCRdb called clonotypes with MiXCR, one entry per CDR3 protein. Counted here are hundreds of thousands of distinct CDR3 sequences, 8% to 9% occurring once; the ten biggest clones make up approximately 0.94%. This sample was shared with a second study, whose subject was yellow fever vaccine responses in identical twins.

The sequencing input was PBMCs. These receptors all come from a woman between 18 and 29 years old in good health.

The chain links TRBV27 to TRBJ1-4, with TRBD1 identical over 10 bases. The germline V gene has CDR1 MNHEY and CDR2 SMNVEV (reference sequence). The CDR3 runs to 14 residues. V lost 5 bases and J lost 8; bases outside the gene matches: 5. The CDR3 DNA follows: TGTGCCAGCAGTCCGTGGACAGGGGGGGAAAAACTGTTTTTT. Residues: CASSPWTGGEKLFF.

This rearrangement joins TRBV7-6 to TRBJ2-2; 15 bases fit TRBD2. CDR3 size: 19 residues. The V gene's germline CDR1 is SGHVS and CDR2 FNYEAQ. The trim removed 1 base at V and 1 base at J, leaving 4 bases unmatched. This CDR3 reads CASSLVPGLAGGNTGELFF. For the CDR3, the DNA is TGTGCCAGCAGCTTAGTCCCGGGACTAGCGGGGGGGAACACCGGGGAGCTGTTTTTT.

The rearrangement joins TRBV30 to TRBJ2-3; 8 nucleotides match TRBD2. J gave up 2 bases and V 0 bases, and 1 base lay outside the gene matches. The CDR3 consists of 14 residues. The V gene's germline CDR1 is GTSNPN and CDR2 SVGIG (reference sequence). Written as DNA, the CDR3 is TGTGCCTGGAGTGTAGCGGGAGCCACAGATACGCAGTATTTT. Residues: CAWSVAGATDTQYF.

This clonotype has a handful of counts. V usage is TRBV12-3 or TRBV12-4 and J usage is TRBJ2-5; no clear D gene. V was pared by 5 bases and J by 0 bases, with 10 bases between. The CDR3 contains 14 residues. CDR3 DNA: TGTGCCAGCAGTACAAGACCGTACCAAGAGACCCAGTACTTC. This encodes CASSTRPYQETQYF.

This chain connects TRBV20-1 to TRBJ2-1; 11 nucleotides line up with TRBD2. V lost 1 base to trimming and J lost 10 bases; unmatched junction nucleotides: 12. This CDR3 has 16 amino acids. Per germline, CDR1 DFQATT and CDR2 SNEGSKA (reference sequence). As DNA, the CDR3 is TGCAGTGCTAGAGCGCCGGGACTAGCGGAAGTAGGGGAGCAGTTCTTC. Amino acids: CSARAPGLAEVGEQFF.

The gene calls are TRBV6-1 and TRBJ2-4; perhaps TRBD1 as D (5 bases). CDR1 MNHNS and CDR2 SASEGT come from the germline V gene. V dropped 8 bases and J dropped 3 bases, with 20 bases sitting between them. CDR3 length: 16 amino acids. Here the CDR3 reads CASASPGKVFKNIQYF. CDR3 DNA: TGTGCCAGCGCGTCCCCAGGGAAGGTATTCAAAAACATTCAGTACTTC.

CDR3 nucleotide sequence: TGTGCCAGCCAACAGACGACCTCCTACGAGCAGTACTTC. It translates to CASQQTTSYEQYF. V usage is TRBV2 and J usage is TRBJ2-7; D unresolved. CDR1 and CDR2 (germline): SNHLY, FYNNEI. V shed 8 bases and J shed 0 bases, with 11 bases lying between them. The CDR3 totals 13 residues.

A few counts support this clonotype. The chain is built from TRBV11-2 and TRBJ2-1; perhaps TRBD2 as D (6 bases). Per the germline V gene, CDR1 is SGHAT and CDR2 is FQNNGV. The germline V and J ends were trimmed by 5 bases and 0 bases, with 29 bases remaining between them. The CDR3 has 21 amino acids. The CDR3 region is CASSPSYPPRRGPSSYNEQFF. In DNA form, the CDR3 reads TGTGCCAGCAGCCCTAGCTACCCCCCTAGGAGGGGCCCGAGCTCCTACAATGAGCAGTTCTTC.

This clonotype was observed many times. The rearrangement uses TRBV7-3 and TRBJ2-1, with 10 bases fitting TRBD2. Trimming cost V 2 bases and J 9 bases; bases outside gene matches: 4. The CDR3 consists of 14 residues. Looked up from germline, CDR1 is SGHTA and CDR2 is FQGTGA. The CDR3 sequence: CASSLLAGVGEQFF. CDR3 nucleotide sequence: TGTGCCAGCAGCTTACTAGCGGGGGTGGGTGAGCAGTTCTTC.

This clonotype was seen repeatedly, ten times or more. V gene TRBV9 combines with J gene TRBJ1-2, with TRBD1 matching over 7 bases. The CDR3 is made up of 15 amino acids. Per the germline V gene, CDR1 is SGDLS and CDR2 is YYNGEE. The J segment lost 4 bases and the V segment lost 4 bases, leaving 10 bases of the junction unmatched. CDR3 sequence: CASSTRSQGVYGYTF. The CDR3 bases are TGTGCCAGCAGCACCCGATCCCAGGGGGTCTATGGCTACACCTTC.

This clonotype was counted ten times or more. The genes are TRBV14 and TRBJ2-3; TRBD2 agrees at 7 bases. The germline CDR1 and CDR2 sequences are SGHDN and FVKESK. This CDR3 region has 13 residues. V shed 4 bases, J shed 4 bases, and the junction held 2 bases outside the gene matches. CDR3 bases: TGTGCCAGCAGCCCTCGGGGGGCAGATACGCAGTATTTT. Protein product: CASSPRGADTQYF.

This clonotype was observed many times. The chain has TRBV5-1 and TRBJ2-3; D is ambiguous. Germline V gene sequence: CDR1 SGHRS, CDR2 YFSETQ. The CDR3 sequence is 13 residues long. V was pared by 5 bases and J by 2 bases, with 9 bases between. Here the CDR3 DNA reads TGCGCCAGCAGTGTCCAGATCACAGATACGCAGTATTTT. Translating it yields CASSVQITDTQYF.

J is TRBJ2-7 and V is TRBV15, with TRBD1 as a possible D gene (5 bases). Looked up from germline, CDR1 is LNHNV and CDR2 is YYDKDF (reference sequence). This CDR3 has 13 residues. Trimming shortened V by 1 base and J by 3 bases, and 7 bases separated the two germline ends. The chain's CDR3 is CATSRGDSYEQYF. CDR3 DNA: TGTGCCACCAGCAGAGGTGACAGCTACGAGCAGTACTTC.

This clonotype was observed at least ten times. CDR3 in DNA: TGCGCCAGCAGTCTAGGACAGGGCCGAGGCAATGAGCAGTTCTTC. Residues: CASSLGQGRGNEQFF. The genes are TRBV4-1 and TRBJ2-1; 8 bases are shared with TRBD1. The CDR3 runs 15 residues. Germline trimming cut 6 bases from V and 6 bases from J; bases unmatched to any gene: 10. Germline lookup yields CDR1 MGHRA and CDR2 YSYEKL.

This clonotype has a count of ten or more. The chain uses TRBV20-1 and TRBJ2-1; tentatively, D is TRBD1 or TRBD2 (5 bases each). CDR1 and CDR2 (germline): DFQATT, SNEGSKA (reference sequence). The V end lost 1 base, the J end lost 0 bases, and 10 bases lay between the germline ends. This CDR3 spans 15 amino acids. CDR3 sequence: CSARVGASSYNEQFF. The DNA for the CDR3 is TGCAGTGCTAGAGTCGGGGCCAGCTCCTACAATGAGCAGTTCTTC.

This clonotype has only a few counts. The V and J genes are TRBV20-1 and TRBJ2-7; 10 bases align to TRBD1. With 1 base clipped from V and 3 bases from J, the junction kept 6 bases outside the gene matches. The CDR3 is made up of 15 amino acids. CDR1 is DFQATT, CDR2 SNEGSKA, per germline (reference sequence). CDR3 sequence reads: CSARAATGGLYEQYF. The CDR3 nucleotides are TGCAGTGCTAGAGCCGCGACAGGGGGCCTCTACGAGCAGTACTTC.

The V gene is TRBV27, the J gene TRBJ2-5; D gene ambiguous. The CDR3 runs 13 residues. The V end was cut by 5 bases, the J end by 0 bases, with 7 bases between. Germline V gene data show CDR1 as MNHEY and CDR2 as SMNVEV (reference sequence). CDR3 DNA sequence: TGTGCCAGCAGTGCCTTTAACCAAGAGACCCAGTACTTC. This sequence encodes CASSAFNQETQYF.

This clonotype came up a few times. The V call is TRBV7-2, the J call TRBJ2-7, with 7 bases identical to TRBD2. Germline V gives CDR1 SGHTA, CDR2 FQGNSA. Trimming cost V 9 bases and J 5 bases; bases outside gene matches: 4. The CDR3 has 11 residues. CDR3 residues: CASNAGDEQYF. CDR3 nucleotides: TGTGCCAGTAATGCGGGGGACGAGCAGTACTTC.